Here is one TCR beta chain with its context. This clonotype came up a few times. What antigen it recognizes has not been identified. Base qualities are not recorded, but no much larger clone differs from it by a single base. The TCR beta CDR3 regions were amplified from the RNA transcripts. The first round of RT-PCR for the TCR CDR3 was performed with the HTBI primer set and the Qiagen OneStep RT-PCR kit. The libraries were constructed in a second round of multiplex PCR and then size-selected and purified. Libraries were sequenced paired-end with 100 bp reads on an Illumina HiSeq2000. As for the authors' bioinformatics: SOAPnuke was used to process the raw data, removing reads that contained adapters or uncalled bases, had a mean Phred below 15, or lacked an exact match to the constant primer or identifier. COPE v1.2.5 was used to merge high-quality paired reads, and clonotypes were defined as unique nucleotide sequences. MiTCR v1.1 was used to align clonotypes to the IMGT TRBV, TRBD and TRBJ reference segments. Only V-J combinations with frequency above 0.0001, covering about 99% of repertoires, were analysed. The TCS score was defined as F50 (clonal expansion) divided by E x V (chaos), with BLOSUM62-based TCRdist calculated between CDR3 peptides within each V-J. Welch's t-statistics and random forest reduced roughly 530 V-J features to fewer than 15, which were used in a naive Bayes classifier (R e1071). TCRdb redid the processing of the public reads, applying fastp at Q25 and MiXCR, and retained in-frame beta chains. Duplicate CDR3 protein sequences are folded into a single record with the most common DNA and genes. The V and J calls were not made by the authors but by TCRdb's processing. Across this sample there are 90,000 to 120,000 distinct CDR3 sequences, with roughly 15% seen only once. In total, the top ten clones hold roughly 40% of the sample.

This specimen belongs to a study of T cells in Graves' hyperthyroidism and ophthalmopathy (dated by TCRdb to between 2018 and 2021). Turning to the overall study: Peripheral blood samples were taken at initial diagnosis, before any treatment was given. To identify TCR V-J signatures that set the groups apart, the researchers used a discovery cohort of 100 or so patients, made up of fewer than 50 with Graves' ophthalmopathy and approximately 57 with stable Graves' hyperthyroidism. Prospective prediction of ophthalmopathy was tested in an independent validation cohort consisting of fewer than 20 hyperthyroidism patients and 15 to 17 patients who later progressed to ophthalmopathy. For training and testing, the roughly 97 patients in the discovery cohort were randomly divided in a 7:3 ratio. In addition, the study compared T-cell repertoires in thyroid tissue and in blood from roughly six Graves' hyperthyroidism patients. Following sampling, methimazole starting at 30 mg daily was given to hyperthyroidism patients, and high-dose intravenous methylprednisolone was given to ophthalmopathy patients. The paper describes TCR Vbeta CDR3 sequencing of 135 peripheral blood samples, made up of some 42 ophthalmopathy patients, approximately 73 hyperthyroidism patients and 17 progressor patients.

Stable Graves' hyperthyroidism was defined as no progression to ophthalmopathy during 18 months of follow-up. Hyperthyroidism patients were newly diagnosed, with disease duration under 2 months, and aged 18 to 65 years. Exclusion was applied to patients with uncontrolled infections, other autoimmune diseases, pregnancy or lactation. Diagnoses were based on clinical symptoms, serum thyroxine and TRAb, thyroid ultrasound and orbital computed tomography. Ficoll-Paque density gradient centrifugation was used to isolate PBMCs from 9.5 to 10 ml of fresh peripheral blood. Trizol reagent was used to extract total RNA, and RNA quality was then checked on an Agilent 2100 Bioanalyzer. Broader findings and caveats from the paper: Blood samples also contained most of the expanded thyroid clonotypes (frequency above 0.001), which suggests that blood repertoires may reflect thyroid immune responses. A model built on a 13 V-J signature distinguished ophthalmopathy from stable hyperthyroidism, reaching 87.88% sensitivity and about 81% specificity in cross-validation and 80%/75% in testing. Sample size was not statistically predetermined, and investigators were not blinded to group allocation. During validation, the model predicted progression to ophthalmopathy a median of approximately 6.5 months ahead of onset, with around 71% sensitivity and 72% to 80% specificity.

V and J lose 0 bases and 3 bases, and a span of 12 bases separates them. Via the germline V gene, CDR1 is MNHEY and CDR2 SVGAGI. CDR3 length: 16 amino acids, cysteine to phenylalanine. Left in the record is the CDR3 DNA by itself, 48 bases read in frame from the first base. The rearrangement joined TRBV6-5 to TRBJ2-4; no confident D gene assignment can be made. Sequences were obtained from blood. This TCR came from a woman aged 45-65 years with Graves' hyperthyroidism. The CDR3: CASSYSLAALKNIQYF. The DNA sequence is given as TGTGCCAGCAGTTACTCTCTCGCCGCCCTCAAAAACATTCAGTACTTC.